A single sample gave rise to the 10 T cell receptor beta chains below, sequenced in a study of T cells in Graves' hyperthyroidism and ophthalmopathy. TCR beta CDR3 region amplification was performed from RNA transcripts. TCR CDR3 underwent first-round RT-PCR with the HTBI primer set. TCRdb analysed the multiplex PCR reads with MiXCR anew, one entry per CDR3 protein. Of a few hundred thousand distinct CDR3 sequences listed, just over 45% are singletons. The source material was peripheral blood or thyroid tissue (not recorded which). The receptors come from a woman between 18 and 30 years old with Graves' hyperthyroidism.

The rearrangement uses TRBV2 and TRBJ1-5; the match to TRBD1 covers 7 bases. This CDR3 contains 18 residues. CDR1 SNHLY and CDR2 FYNNEI come from the germline V gene. V shed 6 bases and J 0 bases; nucleotides not matched to a gene: 14. DNA for the CDR3: TGTGCCAGCAGCGATACCGGGACAGATCCTTATAGCAATCAGCCCCAGCATTTT. It encodes CASSDTGTDPYSNQPQHF.

This clonotype was seen at least ten times. The CDR3 coding sequence is TGTGCCAGCAGTTTTTCGGCGGGCCCCAACGAGCAGTACTTC. Its translation: CASSFSAGPNEQYF. The V call is TRBV12-3 or TRBV12-4, the J call TRBJ2-7; D perhaps matches TRBD2 (5 bases). Trimming cost V 3 bases and J 5 bases, with 14 bases left between them. This CDR3 has 14 amino acids.

This chain connects TRBV27 to TRBJ1-3; D not certain. This CDR3 is built from 20 residues. The V and J ends lost 3 bases and 9 bases respectively, with 33 bases between them. Germline lookup yields CDR1 MNHEY and CDR2 SMNVEV (reference sequence). The chain's CDR3 is CASSFRSTIPYEHFASTIYF. CDR3 nucleotide sequence: TGTGCCAGCAGTTTTCGAAGCACGATACCTTACGAGCACTTCGCGAGCACCATATATTTT.

This chain joins TRBV7-2 and TRBJ2-7; 11 positions match TRBD1. The CDR3 has 17 residues. V shed 5 bases and J 3 bases; nucleotides not matched to a gene: 12. Germline V CDR1 and CDR2: SGHTA, FQGNSA. The CDR3 DNA reads as TGTGCCAGCAGCGTTACCGGACAGGGGGCGAATGGCTACGAGCAGTACTTC. It codes for CASSVTGQGANGYEQYF.

This clonotype was seen at least ten times. The chain joins TRBV3-1 to TRBJ1-2, with D unclear. Per the germline V gene, CDR1 is LGHDT and CDR2 is YNNKEL (reference sequence). V was pared by 3 bases and J by 8 bases, with 13 bases between. The CDR3 runs 13 residues. The DNA for the CDR3 is TGTGCCAGCAGCCAGGTTGCAGATCCAGGCTACACCTTC. Encoded protein: CASSQVADPGYTF.

The rearrangement links TRBV7-9 to TRBJ2-5; D possibly corresponds to TRBD1 (8 bases). The CDR3 totals 14 residues. V lost 8 bases to trimming and J lost 9 bases, with 22 bases between them. Germline-derived CDR1 and CDR2 are SEHNR and FQNEAQ (reference sequence). For the CDR3, the DNA is TGTGCCAGCGGAACAGGGGGGGCGCGTCAGCCCCAGTACTTC. Its protein product is CASGTGGARQPQYF.

Details on this clonotype: A read error is possible here, since a much larger clone lies one base away. The chain joins TRBV5-4 to TRBJ1-4; 7 bases match TRBD1. The CDR3 is 13 amino acids. The V gene end was trimmed by 7 bases and the J gene end by 7 bases; junction bases not matched to a gene: 7. Germline values: CDR1 SGHNT, CDR2 YYREEE (reference sequence). The CDR3 reads CASRDSPSEKLFF. The CDR3 DNA sequence: TGTGCCAGCCGGGACAGCCCTAGTGAAAAACTGTTTTTT.

This clonotype appeared many times. The chain joins TRBV5-1 to TRBJ2-5; D gene unclear. Between the trimmed V and J ends, which lost 0 bases and 5 bases, there was a span of 17 bases. The CDR3 extends over 16 amino acids. The germline gives CDR1 SGHRS, CDR2 YFSETQ. The CDR3 nucleotides are TGCGCCAGCAGCTTGGTGGACCTTAAGGTCGGGGAGACCCAGTACTTC. This encodes CASSLVDLKVGETQYF.

This clonotype was seen repeatedly, ten times or more. The rearrangement uses TRBV29-1 and TRBJ2-6; D is unresolved. Germline V gives CDR1 SQVTM, CDR2 ANQGSEA. The CDR3 contains 13 residues. V was cut by 4 bases and J by 4 bases, with 8 bases left in between. CDR3 in DNA: TGCAGCGTTGTTCCGCAGGGGGCCAACGTCCTGACTTTC. Encoded protein: CSVVPQGANVLTF.

V gene TRBV5-4 combines with J gene TRBJ1-1, with unresolved D. CDR1 is SGHNT and CDR2 is YYREEE in the germline V gene (reference sequence). This CDR3 comprises 13 residues. Trimming took off 0 bases at V and 11 bases at J, with 14 bases between the two ends. Here the CDR3 DNA reads TGTGCCAGCAGCTTGGTCTTCGGCGGGGAGGCTTTCTTT. Residues: CASSLVFGGEAFF.